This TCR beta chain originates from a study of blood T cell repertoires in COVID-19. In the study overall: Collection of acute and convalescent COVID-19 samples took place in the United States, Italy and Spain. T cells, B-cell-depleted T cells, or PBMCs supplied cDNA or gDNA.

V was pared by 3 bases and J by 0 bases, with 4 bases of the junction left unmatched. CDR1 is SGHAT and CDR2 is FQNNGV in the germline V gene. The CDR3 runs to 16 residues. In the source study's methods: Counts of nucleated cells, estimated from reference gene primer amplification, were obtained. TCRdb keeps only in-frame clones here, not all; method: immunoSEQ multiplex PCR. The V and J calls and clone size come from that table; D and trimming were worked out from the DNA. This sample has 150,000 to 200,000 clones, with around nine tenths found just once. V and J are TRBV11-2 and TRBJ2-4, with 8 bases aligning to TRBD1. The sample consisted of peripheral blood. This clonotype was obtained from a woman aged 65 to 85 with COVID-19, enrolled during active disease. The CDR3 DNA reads TGTGCCAGCAGCTTCTTCAGGGGGCTAGCCAAAAACATTCAGTACTTC. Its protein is CASSFFRGLAKNIQYF.